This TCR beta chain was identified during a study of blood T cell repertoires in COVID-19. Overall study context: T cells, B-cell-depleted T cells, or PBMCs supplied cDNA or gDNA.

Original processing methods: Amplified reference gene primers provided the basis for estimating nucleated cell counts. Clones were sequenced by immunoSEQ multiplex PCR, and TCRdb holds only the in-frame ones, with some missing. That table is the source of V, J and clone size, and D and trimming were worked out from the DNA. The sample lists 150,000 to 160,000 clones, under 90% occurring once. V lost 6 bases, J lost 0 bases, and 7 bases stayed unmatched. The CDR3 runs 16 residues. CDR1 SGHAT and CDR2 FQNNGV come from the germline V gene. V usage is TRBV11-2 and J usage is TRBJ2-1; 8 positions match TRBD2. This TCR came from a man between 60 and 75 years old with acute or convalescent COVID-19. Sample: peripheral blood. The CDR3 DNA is TGTGCCAGCAGTAAATATACTAGCGGCTCCTACAATGAGCAGTTCTTC. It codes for CASSKYTSGSYNEQFF.